Listed here are 20 T cell receptor beta chains from one sample, sequenced in a study of blood T cell repertoires in COVID-19. Here immunoSEQ multiplex PCR was the method, and the copy in TCRdb shows in-frame clones only, minus some. The sample shows over 600,000 clones, about nine tenths of them seen only once. The sequenced sample consisted of peripheral blood. The receptors originated from a woman between 18 and 29 years old with acute or convalescent COVID-19.

The V gene is TRBV11-2, the J gene TRBJ1-2; TRBD1 might be the D (6 bases). V lost 3 bases and J lost 4, with 12 bases in between. The CDR3 extends over 14 amino acids. From germline, CDR1 is SGHAT and CDR2 FQNNGV. CDR3 coding DNA: TGTGCCAGCAGCTTCAGTGCAGGGGTCTATGGCTACACCTTC. This translates into CASSFSAGVYGYTF.

The chain has TRBV28 and TRBJ2-7; a weak D match, TRBD1 (5 bases). CDR3 size: 12 residues. CDR1 and CDR2 from the germline V gene are MDHEN and SYDVKM. V lost 8 bases and J 3 bases, leaving 11 bases between the germline ends. CDR3 amino acids: CASRSGLYEQYF. The CDR3 DNA reads as TGTGCCAGCCGGTCAGGGCTCTACGAGCAGTACTTC. The whole variable domain, filled in from reference TRBV28 and TRBJ2-7, reads DVKVTQSSRYLVKRTGEKVFLECVQDMDHENMFWYRQDPGLGLRLIYFSYDVKMKEKGDIPEGYSVSREKKERFSLILESASTNQTSMYLCASRSGLYEQYFGPGTRLTVT.

The rearrangement joins TRBV7-9 to TRBJ2-7; D may be TRBD1 (6 bases). There are 14 residues in the CDR3. The germline gives CDR1 SEHNR, CDR2 FQNEAQ (reference sequence). Trimming shortened V by 2 bases and J by 5 bases, and 13 bases separated the two germline ends. The CDR3 DNA reads as TGTGCCAGCAGCTTACTGGGGGCACGGGACGAGCAGTACTTC. This codes for CASSLLGARDEQYF.

The genes are TRBV5-7 and TRBJ1-1; D ambiguous. TRBV5-7 is placed among ORFs of uncertain function. The CDR3 is made up of 13 amino acids. V lost 4 bases to trimming and J lost 6 bases, with 13 bases between them. In DNA form, the CDR3 reads TGTGCCAGCAGCCTCCGGGGAAGACCTGAAGCTTTCTTT. Translated, it gives CASSLRGRPEAFF.

DNA for the CDR3: TGTGCCAGCAGCTTAGACCTGACTACCCCAGTGGTCTCCTACAATGAGCAGTTCTTC. Its translation: CASSLDLTTPVVSYNEQFF. The chain recombines TRBV7-9 with TRBJ2-1; a possible D gene is TRBD2 (5 bases). Trimming removed 1 base at V and 0 bases at J, with 19 bases between. The CDR3 contains 19 residues. CDR1 is SEHNR and CDR2 is FQNEAQ in the germline V gene (reference sequence). Together with reference TRBV7-9 and TRBJ2-1, the CDR3 gives the full variable domain: DTGVSQNPRHKITKRGQNVTFRCDPISEHNRLYWYRQTLGQGPEFLTYFQNEAQLEKSRLLSDRFSAERPKGSFSTLEIQRTEQGDSAMYLCASSLDLTTPVVSYNEQFFGPGTRLTVL.

The chain uses TRBV11-2 and TRBJ1-1; 8 bases are shared with TRBD1. The CDR3 covers 16 residues. J was trimmed by 2 bases and V by 5 bases; bases with no gene match: 10. Per the germline V gene, CDR1 is SGHAT and CDR2 is FQNNGV. The CDR3 spells CASSPQGATANTEAFF. The CDR3 nucleotides are TGTGCCAGCAGCCCTCAGGGGGCCACGGCTAACACTGAAGCTTTCTTT.

The chain couples TRBV2 to TRBJ1-5, with 7 bases lining up with TRBD1. Germline V gene data show CDR1 as SNHLY and CDR2 as FYNNEI. J was trimmed by 2 bases and V by 7 bases; bases with no gene match: 8. The CDR3 consists of 15 residues. The CDR3 here is CASTLGGSRNQPQHF. The CDR3, as DNA: TGTGCCAGCACCCTAGGGGGCAGTCGCAATCAGCCCCAGCATTTT. Full variable domain (outside the CDR3, taken from reference TRBV2 and TRBJ1-5): EPEVTQTPSHQVTQMGQEVILRCVPISNHLYFYWYRQILGQKVEFLVSFYNNEISEKSEIFDDQFSVERPDGSNFTLKIRSTKLEDSAMYFCASTLGGSRNQPQHFGDGTRLSIL.

CDR3 region: CASSPPGVPYEQYF. In nucleotides, the CDR3 is TGCGCCAGCAGCCCTCCAGGGGTTCCGTACGAGCAGTACTTC. The V gene is TRBV4-1, the J gene TRBJ2-7, with a weak D call TRBD1 (6 bases). The V end lost 4 bases, the J end lost 4 bases, and 14 bases lay between the germline ends. Germline CDR1 is MGHRA and CDR2 is YSYEKL. CDR3 size: 14 residues.

This clone was observed a single time. V usage is TRBV25-1 and J usage is TRBJ1-1; the match to TRBD1 covers 7 bases. This CDR3 comprises 16 residues. Looked up from germline, CDR1 is MGHDK and CDR2 is SYGVNS. Trimming took 5 bases from V and 4 from J; bases not matched to a gene: 13. The CDR3 DNA follows: TGTGCCAGCAGTCACGGAGGACAGGTGGTCGTCACTGAAGCTTTCTTT. Its protein is CASSHGGQVVVTEAFF.

The CDR3, as DNA: TGTGCCAGCAGCTTAGCAGGGGGCGCGAACACCGGGGAGCTGTTTTTT. Amino acid sequence: CASSLAGGANTGELFF. This chain links TRBV7-7 with TRBJ2-2; the match to TRBD1 covers 7 bases. CDR1 is SSHAT, CDR2 FNYEAQ, per germline (reference sequence). This CDR3 spans 16 amino acids. With 0 bases clipped from V and 0 bases from J, the junction kept 1 base outside the gene matches.

The chain recombines TRBV7-2 with TRBJ1-2; D unresolved. CDR3 size: 13 residues. Trimming took 1 base from V and 8 from J, leaving 11 bases between them. CDR1 is SGHTA and CDR2 is FQGNSA in the germline V gene. The DNA for the CDR3 is TGTGCCAGCAGCTTAGTTCCCAGATACGGCTACACCTTC. This sequence encodes CASSLVPRYGYTF.

The chain has TRBV21-1 and TRBJ2-4; TRBD1, the D gene given by the table, was not confirmed from the DNA. TRBV21-1 corresponds to a pseudogene. This CDR3 is built from 16 residues. The CDR3 sequence is CASSKVGQDRAPIGGF. The CDR3, as DNA: TGTGCCAGCAGCAAAGTAGGTCAGGACAGGGCCCCGATTGGGGGGTTC.

The V and J genes are TRBV2 and TRBJ2-7; tentative D call: TRBD2 (6 bases). The length of the CDR3 is 14 residues. Germline CDR1 SNHLY, CDR2 FYNNEI. The V end lost 4 bases, the J end lost 3 bases, and 13 bases lay between the germline ends. DNA of the CDR3: TGTGCCAGCAGTGCGCGGGGAAAGAGCTACGAGCAGTACTTC. Protein sequence: CASSARGKSYEQYF. The variable domain in full, with the rest retrieved from reference TRBV2 and TRBJ2-7, is EPEVTQTPSHQVTQMGQEVILRCVPISNHLYFYWYRQILGQKVEFLVSFYNNEISEKSEIFDDQFSVERPDGSNFTLKIRSTKLEDSAMYFCASSARGKSYEQYFGPGTRLTVT.

In this sample, this clone turned up once. V is TRBV10-2 and J is TRBJ2-7, with TRBD1 matching 8 bases. CDR1 and CDR2 (germline): WSHSY, SAAADI. The CDR3 length is 14 residues. V dropped 8 bases and J dropped 1; count of bases not matched to a gene: 7. CDR3 sequence reads: CASSSGQGSYEQYF. CDR3 in DNA: TGCGCCAGCTCAAGCGGACAGGGTTCCTACGAGCAGTACTTC.

The CDR3 bases are TGTGCCAGCAGCTTTGGCCCAGCGGGGACTGAAGCTTTCTTT. Residues: CASSFGPAGTEAFF. This rearrangement joins TRBV13 to TRBJ1-1; no clear D gene. The CDR3 totals 14 residues. V shed 3 bases and J shed 5 bases, with 13 bases lying between them. Germline loops: CDR1 PRHDT, CDR2 FYEKMQ (reference sequence). Full variable domain (outside the CDR3, taken from reference TRBV13 and TRBJ1-1): AAGVIQSPRHLIKEKRETATLKCYPIPRHDTVYWYQQGPGQDPQFLISFYEKMQSDKGSIPDRFSAQQFSDYHSELNMSSLELGDSALYFCASSFGPAGTEAFFGQGTRLTVV.

This clone was counted a few times. The chain carries TRBV27 and TRBJ1-2, with D unclear. Deletions cut 3 bases from V and 3 bases from J, with 11 bases between. Per germline, CDR1 MNHEY and CDR2 SMNVEV (reference sequence). CDR3 length: 14 amino acids. The CDR3 DNA reads TGTGCCAGCAGTTTGAGCCAGGCTGACTATGGCTACACCTTC. Its translation: CASSLSQADYGYTF.

The chain employs TRBV5-1 and TRBJ2-2; the match to TRBD1 covers 10 bases. Germline V CDR1 and CDR2: SGHRS, YFSETQ. This CDR3 comprises 15 residues. J gave up 5 bases and V 8 bases, and 9 bases lay outside the gene matches. The CDR3 loop reads CASSSRDRGTGELFF. The DNA of the CDR3 is TGCGCCAGTAGCAGCCGGGACAGGGGAACCGGGGAGCTGTTTTTT.

The chain carries TRBV29-1 and TRBJ1-1; 7 nucleotides match TRBD1. Trimming cost V 8 bases and J 3 bases; bases outside gene matches: 15. The germline V gene has CDR1 SQVTM and CDR2 ANQGSEA. This CDR3 has 15 amino acids. The CDR3 here is CSTRQGFSSDTEAFF. The DNA of the CDR3 is TGCAGCACTAGACAGGGTTTTTCGTCGGACACTGAAGCTTTCTTT. The variable domain in full, with the rest retrieved from reference TRBV29-1 and TRBJ1-1, is SAVISQKPSRDICQRGTSLTIQCQVDSQVTMMFWYRQQPGQSLTLIATANQGSEATYESGFVIDKFPISRPNLTFSTLTVSNMSPEDSSIYLCSTRQGFSSDTEAFFGQGTRLTVV.

The chain has TRBV12-3 or TRBV12-4 and TRBJ2-7, with 7 bases matching TRBD1. The V and J ends lost 6 bases and 3 bases, in that order; junction bases with no gene match: 2. The CDR3 is made up of 12 amino acids. CDR3 DNA sequence: TGTGCCAGCAGAAGGGACAGCTACGAGCAGTACTTC. This translates into CASRRDSYEQYF.

V gene TRBV6-2 or TRBV6-3 combines with J gene TRBJ2-7; a weak D match, TRBD2 (5 bases). The CDR3 has 15 amino acids. CDR1 and CDR2 (germline): MNHEY, SVGEGT. The V and J ends lost 2 bases and 2 bases respectively, with 13 bases between them. The DNA of the CDR3 is TGTGCCAGCAGTTACGGGAGACTCTTGACCTACGAGCAGTACTTC. Translating it yields CASSYGRLLTYEQYF.